This TCR beta chain was observed in a study of beta chain features in type 1 diabetes. Findings of the study overall: Reduced insertions and increased deletions marked VDJ junctions in type 1 diabetes patients. TCRB CDR3s from Type 1 diabetes patients were moderately but significantly shorter in all four CD4+ subsets.

This clone occurred a few times. Its antigen is currently unknown. Germline CDR1 SQVTM, CDR2 ANQGSEA. The V segment lost 7 bases and the J segment 2 bases; nucleotides outside the gene matches: 7. The CDR3 has 13 amino acids. The study reverse transcribed the entire isolated RNA, so it sequenced expressed TCRB transcripts. Data came from immunoSEQ multiplex PCR; TCRdb stores just in-frame clones and leaves some out. The sample lists 310,000 or so clones, approximately 16% occurring once. Via CD45RO/CCR7/CD25/CD127/CD95/CD27, cells of the CD4+ naive, central memory, regulatory and stem cell-like memory subsets were sorted.

The source is a man between 18 and 35 years old with type 1 diabetes. What was sequenced was naive CD4+ T cells from blood. V is TRBV29-1 and J is TRBJ2-7, with 8 bases fitting TRBD2. Here the CDR3 reads CSAGGGSPYEQYF. In DNA, the CDR3 is TGCAGCGCCGGGGGGGGCAGCCCCTACGAGCAGTACTTC.